This T cell receptor (beta chain) is from a study of shared clonotypes between healthy human individuals. Study in general: Participating donors consisted of two women and a few men aged 18 to 49.

Around 90 million PBMCs supplied genomic DNA for unsorted samples. V lost 9 bases, J lost 0 bases, and 10 bases lay in between. Germline V gene data show CDR1 as LGHNT and CDR2 as FRNRAP. This CDR3 is built from 13 residues. About 28,000 T cell genomes (about 320 ng DNA) went into each PBMC replicate. DNA from unsorted PBMC was sequenced on ten immunoSEQ deep assay plates. The repertoire was sequenced with immunoSEQ multiplex PCR; TCRdb's copy has only in-frame clones and lacks some. Of approximately 470,000 clones in the sample, 65% to 85% are singletons; the top ten hold more than 9.5%. Sequenced input: PBMCs. The rearrangement uses TRBV12-5 and TRBJ2-3; unclear D gene. This receptor was taken from a woman aged 40 to 50 in good health. Some clones in this sample may be carry-over from other donors' samples. CDR3 sequence (DNA): TGTGCTAGCTGCGTTCAGAGCACAGATACGCAGTATTTT. As protein: CASCVQSTDTQYF.